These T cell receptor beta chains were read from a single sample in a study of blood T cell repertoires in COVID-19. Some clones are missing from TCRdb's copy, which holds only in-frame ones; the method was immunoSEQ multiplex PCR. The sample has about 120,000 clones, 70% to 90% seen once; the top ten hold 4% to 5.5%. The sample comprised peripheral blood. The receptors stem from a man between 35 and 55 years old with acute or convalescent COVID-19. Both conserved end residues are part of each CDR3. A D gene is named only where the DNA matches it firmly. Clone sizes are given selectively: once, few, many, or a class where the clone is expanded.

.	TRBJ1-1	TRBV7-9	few	CASIDFGRMNTEAFF	TGTGCCAGCATCGACTTCGGGAGGATGAACACTGAAGCTTTCTTT
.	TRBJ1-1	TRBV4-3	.	CASSQDRINRVNTEAFF	TGCGCCAGCAGCCAAGATAGAATAAACAGGGTGAACACTGAAGCTTTCTTT
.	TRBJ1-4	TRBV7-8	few	CASSIYLGSATNEKLFF	TGTGCCAGCAGCATCTACCTCGGTAGTGCAACTAATGAAAAACTGTTTTTT
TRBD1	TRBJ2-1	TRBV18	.	CASSPGQTSYNEQFF	TGTGCCAGCTCTCCGGGACAGACCTCCTACAATGAGCAGTTCTTC
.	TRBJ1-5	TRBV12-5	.	CASGSGEYSNQPQHF	TGTGCTAGTGGTTCCGGGGAGTATAGCAATCAGCCCCAGCATTTT
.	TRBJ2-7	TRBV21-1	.	CASSKDEGVIYEQYF	TGTGCCAGCAGCAAAGATGAGGGGGTGATCTACGAGCAGTACTTC
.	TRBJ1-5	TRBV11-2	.	CASSLDGAGNQPQHF	TGTGCCAGCAGCTTAGATGGGGCAGGTAATCAGCCCCAGCATTTT
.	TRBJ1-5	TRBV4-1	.	CASSQEITAYSNQPQHF	TGCGCCAGCAGCCAAGAAATTACAGCCTATAGCAATCAGCCCCAGCATTTT
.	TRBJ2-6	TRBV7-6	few	CASSPRTAQRRSGANVLTF	TGTGCCAGCAGCCCCAGGACAGCACAACGTCGCTCTGGGGCCAACGTCCTGACTTTC
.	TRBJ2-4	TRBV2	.	CASSHRQTNLAKNIQYF	TGTGCCAGCAGCCACCGACAGACCAACTTAGCCAAAAACATTCAGTACTTC
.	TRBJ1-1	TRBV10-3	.	CAIRERDTEAFF	TGTGCCATCAGGGAGAGAGACACTGAAGCTTTCTTT
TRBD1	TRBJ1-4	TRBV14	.	CASSQDSTGQGAQKLFF	TGTGCCAGCAGCCAAGATTCTACGGGACAGGGGGCGCAGAAACTGTTTTTT
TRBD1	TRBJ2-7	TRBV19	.	CASTSHRGSGEQYF	TGTGCCAGTACAAGTCACAGGGGTTCGGGTGAGCAGTACTTC
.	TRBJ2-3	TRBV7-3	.	CASSLIGHSTDTQYF	TGTGCCAGCAGCTTAATTGGACATAGCACAGATACGCAGTATTTT
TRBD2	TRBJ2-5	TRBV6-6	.	CASSSLGTSWETQYF	TGTGCCAGCAGTAGCCTCGGGACTAGTTGGGAGACCCAGTACTTC
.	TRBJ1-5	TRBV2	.	CASSAGRAEQPQHF	TGTGCCAGCAGTGCGGGCAGGGCGGAGCAGCCCCAGCATTTT
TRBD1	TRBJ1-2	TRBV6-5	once	CASTRGQGNYGYTF	TGTGCCAGCACCAGGGGACAGGGAAACTATGGCTACACCTTC
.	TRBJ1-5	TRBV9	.	CASSAGYQPQHF	TGTGCCAGCAGCGCGGGTTACCAGCCCCAGCATTTT
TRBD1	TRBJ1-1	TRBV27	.	CASSLFGQGTNTEAFF	TGTGCCAGCAGTTTGTTCGGACAGGGGACGAACACTGAAGCTTTCTTT
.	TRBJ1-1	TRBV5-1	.	CASSSQQGNTEAFF	TGCGCCAGCAGCTCCCAACAGGGAAACACTGAAGCTTTCTTT
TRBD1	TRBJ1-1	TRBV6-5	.	CASGRTGIIEAFF	TGTGCCAGCGGCAGGACAGGGATCATAGAAGCTTTCTTT
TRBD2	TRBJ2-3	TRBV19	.	CASIGRLAGSDTQYF	TGTGCCAGTATAGGGCGGCTAGCGGGGTCAGATACGCAGTATTTT
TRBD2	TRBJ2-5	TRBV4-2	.	CASTRGTSAQETQYF	TGTGCCAGCACCCGCGGGACTAGCGCCCAAGAGACCCAGTACTTC
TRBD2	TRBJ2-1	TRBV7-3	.	CASSKGLAGGINEQFF	TGTGCCAGCAGCAAGGGACTAGCGGGAGGTATTAATGAGCAGTTCTTC
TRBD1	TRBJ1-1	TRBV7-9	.	CASSLGQGNTEAFF	TGTGCCAGCAGCTTAGGACAGGGGAACACTGAAGCTTTCTTT
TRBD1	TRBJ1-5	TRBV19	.	CASSLQGVRSNQPQHF	TGTGCCAGTAGCTTACAGGGGGTCAGGAGCAATCAGCCCCAGCATTTT
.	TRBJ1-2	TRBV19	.	CASRPLGAYGYTF	TGTGCCAGTAGGCCCCTGGGAGCCTATGGCTACACCTTC
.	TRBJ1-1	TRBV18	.	CASSPEMNTEAFF	TGTGCCAGCTCACCGGAGATGAACACTGAAGCTTTCTTT
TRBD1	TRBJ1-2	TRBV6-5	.	CASSKSRQGGYTF	TGTGCCAGCAGTAAATCGCGACAGGGTGGCTACACCTTC
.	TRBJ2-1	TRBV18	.	CASSPRTTGEQFF	TGTGCCAGCTCACCAAGGACTACCGGTGAGCAGTTCTTC
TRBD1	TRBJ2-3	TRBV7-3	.	CASSPDRGFTDTQYF	TGTGCCAGCAGCCCCGACAGGGGGTTCACAGATACGCAGTATTTT
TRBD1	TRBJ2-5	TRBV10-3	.	CAIRGDREVETQYF	TGTGCCATCAGAGGGGACAGGGAGGTTGAGACCCAGTACTTC
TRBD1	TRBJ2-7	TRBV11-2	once	CASGPTGVFEQYF	TGTGCCAGCGGCCCAACAGGGGTTTTCGAGCAGTACTTC
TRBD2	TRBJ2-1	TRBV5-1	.	CASSLGLAGEGNEQFF	TGCGCCAGCAGCTTGGGTCTAGCGGGAGAGGGCAATGAGCAGTTCTTC
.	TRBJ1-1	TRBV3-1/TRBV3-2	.	CASSQVGGWRNTEAFF	TGTGCCAGCAGCCAAGTCGGGGGGTGGAGAAACACTGAAGCTTTCTTT
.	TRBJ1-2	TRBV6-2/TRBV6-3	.	CASSYSIGGGGGYTF	TGTGCCAGCAGTTACTCGATTGGGGGAGGAGGAGGCTACACCTTC
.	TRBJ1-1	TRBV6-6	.	CAVQGHPNTEAFF	TGTGCCGTCCAGGGACACCCGAACACTGAAGCTTTCTTT
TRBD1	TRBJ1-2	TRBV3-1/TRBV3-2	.	CASSPGQGDYGYTF	TGTGCCAGCAGCCCGGGACAGGGGGACTATGGCTACACCTTC
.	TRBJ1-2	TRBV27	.	CASSYTGEGYGYTF	TGTGCCAGCAGTTATACTGGGGAGGGCTATGGCTACACCTTC
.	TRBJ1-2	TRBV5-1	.	CASSLEVTSGGYTF	TGCGCCAGCAGCTTGGAGGTGACATCGGGAGGCTACACCTTC